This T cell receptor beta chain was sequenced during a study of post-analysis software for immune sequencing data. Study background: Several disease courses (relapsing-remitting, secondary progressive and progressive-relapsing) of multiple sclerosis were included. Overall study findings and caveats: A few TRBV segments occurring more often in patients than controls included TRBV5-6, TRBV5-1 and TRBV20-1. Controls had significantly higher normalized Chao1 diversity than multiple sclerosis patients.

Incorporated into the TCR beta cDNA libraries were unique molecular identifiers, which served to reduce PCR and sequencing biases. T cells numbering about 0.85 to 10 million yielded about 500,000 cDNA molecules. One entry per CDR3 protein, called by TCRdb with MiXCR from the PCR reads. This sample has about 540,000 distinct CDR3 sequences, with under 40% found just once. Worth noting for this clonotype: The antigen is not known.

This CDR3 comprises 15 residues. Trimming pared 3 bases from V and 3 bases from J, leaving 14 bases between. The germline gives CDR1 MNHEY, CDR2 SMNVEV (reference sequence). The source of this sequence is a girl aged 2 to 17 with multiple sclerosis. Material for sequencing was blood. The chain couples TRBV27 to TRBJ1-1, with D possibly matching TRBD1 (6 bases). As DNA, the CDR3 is TGTGCCAGCAGTTTGAGACGGGACACTGACACTGAAGCTTTCTTT. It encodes CASSLRRDTDTEAFF.